These 18 T cell receptor beta chains share one sample of origin, sequenced in a study of beta chain features in type 1 diabetes. As every portion of the isolated RNA was reverse transcribed, the sequencing read expressed TCRB transcripts. The method was immunoSEQ multiplex PCR; TCRdb's version includes in-frame clones alone and lacks a portion of them. In the table there are 130,000 to 150,000 clones, around 9.3% of which are singletons. Input material: naive CD4+ T cells from blood. Receptors were obtained from a man between 18 and 29 years old in good health.

This clone was seen a handful of times. The chain is built from TRBV10-3 and TRBJ2-5; possible D gene TRBD1, 6 bases. The J call may be faulty, since TRBJ2-7 better matches the DNA end. CDR1 and CDR2 from the germline V gene are ENHRY and SYGVKD. The CDR3 runs to 14 residues. CDR3 protein: CAILGTGPHYEQYF. The CDR3, as DNA: TGTGCCATCCTGGGAACAGGGCCCCACTACGAGCAGTACTTC.

V and J are TRBV25-1 and TRBJ1-6; D perhaps matches TRBD1 (5 bases). Trimming shortened V by 2 bases and J by 2 bases, and 7 bases separated the two germline ends. Germline V gene sequence: CDR1 MGHDK, CDR2 SYGVNS. This CDR3 is 15 amino acids long. CDR3 coding DNA: TGTGCCAGCAGTGAACGGGGGGCCTATAATTCACCCCTCCACTTT. Residues: CASSERGAYNSPLHF.

This clone has more than one count but fewer than ten. The chain recombines TRBV7-9 with TRBJ1-2; D is undetermined. The germline CDR1 and CDR2 sequences are SEHNR and FQNEAQ (reference sequence). This CDR3 is built from 14 residues. V lost 0 bases and J lost 4, with 9 bases in between. CDR3 bases: TGTGCCAGCAGCTTAGCGCCACAGACCTATGGCTACACCTTC. The encoded protein is CASSLAPQTYGYTF.

In nucleotides, the CDR3 is TGTGCCAGCAGTCGCCGGGACAGGGACGAAAAACTGTTTTTT. Its translation is CASSRRDRDEKLFF. J is TRBJ1-4 and V is TRBV27, with TRBD1 matching 9 bases. The trim removed 5 bases at V and 8 bases at J, leaving 6 bases unmatched. The CDR3 is made up of 14 amino acids. CDR1 and CDR2 from the germline V gene are MNHEY and SMNVEV (reference sequence). The whole variable domain, remainder taken from reference TRBV27 and TRBJ1-4, is EAQVTQNPRYLITVTGKKLTVTCSQNMNHEYMSWYRQDPGLGLRQIYYSMNVEVTDKGDVPEGYKVSRKEKRNFPLILESPSPNQTSLYFCASSRRDRDEKLFFGSGTQLSVL.

The rearrangement uses TRBV30 and TRBJ1-6; D perhaps matches TRBD1 (5 bases). CDR1 is GTSNPN and CDR2 is SVGIG in the germline V gene (reference sequence). Trimming cost V 7 bases and J 7 bases, with 17 bases left between them. The length of the CDR3 is 14 residues. The CDR3 protein is CAFRGTSGNSPLHF. CDR3 coding DNA: TGTGCCTTTAGGGGTACCTCTGGAAATTCACCCCTCCACTTT.

This rearrangement joins TRBV28 to TRBJ2-7, with D possibly TRBD1 on 6 matching bases. The germline V and J ends were trimmed by 6 bases and 2 bases, with 11 bases remaining between them. In germline, CDR1 is MDHEN, CDR2 SYDVKM. The CDR3 has 13 residues. The CDR3 DNA follows: TGTGCCAGCAGGGTGACAGGTACCTACGAGCAGTACTTC. Translating it yields CASRVTGTYEQYF.

This clone was seen ten or more times. The chain links TRBV7-9 to TRBJ2-1, with no clear D. The CDR3 totals 14 residues. CDR1 is SEHNR, CDR2 FQNEAQ, per germline (reference sequence). V was clipped by 5 bases and J by 0 bases, with 8 bases between them. This chain's CDR3 is CASSPASSYNEQFF. The DNA of the CDR3 is TGTGCCAGCAGCCCCGCGAGCTCCTACAATGAGCAGTTCTTC.

The sample holds a few counts of this clone. The chain recombines TRBV19 with TRBJ1-2; no definite D call. Trimming shortened V by 3 bases and J by 8 bases, and 7 bases separated the two germline ends. Germline lookup yields CDR1 LNHDA and CDR2 SQIVND (reference sequence). CDR3 size: 11 residues. The CDR3 nucleotides read TGTGCCAGTAGTATTTTTGGCGGCTACACCTTC. Translated: CASSIFGGYTF.

On this clone: Other DNA sequences in the same sample also yield this CDR3. The rearrangement uses TRBV7-7 and TRBJ2-3; D is perhaps TRBD2 (6 bases). In germline, CDR1 is SSHAT, CDR2 FNYEAQ (reference sequence). The germline V and J ends were trimmed by 0 bases and 3 bases, with 7 bases remaining between them. This CDR3 spans 14 amino acids. CDR3 DNA sequence: TGTGCCAGCAGCTTAGCGGGGGGAACAGATACGCAGTATTTT. It codes for CASSLAGGTDTQYF.

In its sample, this clone was seen many times. CDR3 nucleotide sequence: TGTGCCTGGAGCAGGGGCAGGAGCACAGATACGCAGTATTTT. Protein sequence: CAWSRGRSTDTQYF. This rearrangement joins TRBV30 to TRBJ2-3, with D possibly matching TRBD1 (6 bases). V lost 3 bases, J lost 0 bases, and 10 bases lay in between. CDR1 and CDR2 from the germline V gene are GTSNPN and SVGIG (reference sequence). The CDR3 sequence is 14 residues long.

This chain uses TRBV19 with TRBJ2-5; 8 bases line up with TRBD2. The germline V gene has CDR1 LNHDA and CDR2 SQIVND (reference sequence). With V trimmed by 4 bases and J by 2 bases, 6 bases remained unmatched. CDR3 size: 15 residues. As DNA, the CDR3 is TGTGCCAGTAGTAATCCGGGGGGGCTACAAGAGACCCAGTACTTC. Amino acid sequence: CASSNPGGLQETQYF.

The table lists this clone with many counts. This chain uses TRBV13 with TRBJ1-5; perhaps TRBD1 as D (6 bases). This CDR3 region has 15 residues. The V end was cut by 1 base, the J end by 9 bases, with 16 bases between. Germline values: CDR1 PRHDT, CDR2 FYEKMQ (reference sequence). The CDR3 sequence is CASSLDQGTPWPQHF. In nucleotides, the CDR3 is TGTGCCAGCAGCTTAGACCAAGGGACACCGTGGCCCCAGCATTTT.

The chain recombines TRBV7-2 with TRBJ1-5; 8 bases agree with TRBD1. V gave up 1 base and J gave up 6 bases; unmatched junction bases: 5. This CDR3 comprises 15 residues. Germline values: CDR1 SGHTA, CDR2 FQGNSA. In nucleotides, the CDR3 is TGTGCCAGCAGCTTAGAGGGACAGGCCCGTCAGCCCCAGCATTTT. It codes for CASSLEGQARQPQHF.

The CDR3: CASSLNRNMNTEAFF. The CDR3 DNA is TGTGCCAGCAGCTTGAACAGAAACATGAACACTGAAGCTTTCTTT. V is TRBV5-4 and J is TRBJ1-1, with no clear D. Trimming cost V 1 base and J 0 bases, with 10 bases left between them. The CDR3 runs 15 residues. The germline gives CDR1 SGHNT, CDR2 YYREEE (reference sequence).

V gene TRBV21-1 combines with J gene TRBJ2-5; the table calls TRBD2, which could not be checked here. TRBV21-1 counts as a pseudogene. This CDR3 is built from 16 residues. CDR3 in amino acids: CASSRLGLVQGETQYF. CDR3 nucleotide sequence: TGTGCCAGCAGCAGACTAGGACTAGTTCAAGGAGAGACCCAGTACTTC.

This clone appeared a few times. The gene calls are TRBV5-1 and TRBJ2-1, with a tentative D call TRBD1 (6 bases). Trimming left V 0 bases short and J 0 bases short, with 10 bases between. The germline gives CDR1 SGHRS, CDR2 YFSETQ. The length of the CDR3 is 16 residues. CDR3 loop: CASSLGGLNSYNEQFF. CDR3 bases: TGCGCCAGCAGCTTGGGGGGGCTTAACTCCTACAATGAGCAGTTCTTC.

There are a few counts of this clone. The V call is TRBV6-1, the J call TRBJ1-6, with 9 positions matching TRBD1. Germline V gene data show CDR1 as MNHNS and CDR2 as SASEGT. The ends lost 2 bases at V and 8 bases at J; junction bases unmatched: 1. The CDR3 runs to 14 residues. In nucleotides, the CDR3 is TGTGCCAGCAGTGAAACAGGGGGCGATTCACCCCTCCACTTT. Protein product: CASSETGGDSPLHF.

The chain employs TRBV7-3 and TRBJ1-2; D remains ambiguous. Trimming left V 2 bases short and J 0 bases short, with 7 bases between. Per germline, CDR1 SGHTA and CDR2 FQGTGA. The CDR3 totals 14 residues. CDR3 sequence reads: CASSLHGSNYGYTF. For the CDR3, the DNA is TGTGCCAGCAGCTTACACGGTTCTAACTATGGCTACACCTTC.